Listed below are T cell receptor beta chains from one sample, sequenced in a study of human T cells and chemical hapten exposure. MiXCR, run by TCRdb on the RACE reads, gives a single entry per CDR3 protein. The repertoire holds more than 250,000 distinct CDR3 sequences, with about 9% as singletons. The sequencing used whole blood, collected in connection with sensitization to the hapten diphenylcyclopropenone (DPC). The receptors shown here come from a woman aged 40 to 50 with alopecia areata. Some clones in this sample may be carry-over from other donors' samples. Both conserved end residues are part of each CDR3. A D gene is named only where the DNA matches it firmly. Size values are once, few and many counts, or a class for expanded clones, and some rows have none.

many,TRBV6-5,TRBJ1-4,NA,CASSYSRPTDEKLFF,TGTGCCAGCAGTTACTCGAGACCCACGGATGAAAAACTGTTTTTT
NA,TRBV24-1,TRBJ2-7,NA,CATSDGGSQEQYF,TGTGCCACCAGTGACGGGGGCTCCCAGGAGCAGTACTTC
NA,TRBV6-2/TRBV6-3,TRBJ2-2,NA,CASSFNYGLGELFF,TGTGCCAGCAGTTTCAACTACGGTTTGGGGGAGCTGTTTTTT
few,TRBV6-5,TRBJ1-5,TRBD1,CASSLTTGNQPQHF,TGTGCCAGCAGTCTAACGACAGGGAATCAGCCCCAGCATTTT
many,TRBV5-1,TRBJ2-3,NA,CASSLALARASTDTQYF,TGCGCCAGCAGCTTGGCCCTAGCGAGGGCCAGCACAGATACGCAGTATTTT
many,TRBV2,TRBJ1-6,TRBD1,CASGTGVYNSPLHF,TGTGCCAGCGGGACAGGGGTATATAATTCACCCCTCCACTTT
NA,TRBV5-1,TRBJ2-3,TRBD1,CASSPTGVRTDTQYF,TGCGCCAGCAGCCCGACAGGGGTACGCACAGATACGCAGTATTTT
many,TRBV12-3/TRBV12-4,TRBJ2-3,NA,CASSPRERVADTQYF,TGTGCCAGCAGTCCTCGGGAGAGAGTGGCAGATACGCAGTATTTT
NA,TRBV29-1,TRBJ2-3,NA,CSVAKGQRTDTQYF,TGCAGCGTTGCCAAAGGACAGAGAACAGATACGCAGTATTTT
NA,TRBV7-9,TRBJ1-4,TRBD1,CASSFDRATNEKLFF,TGTGCCAGCAGCTTTGACAGGGCCACTAATGAAAAACTGTTTTTT
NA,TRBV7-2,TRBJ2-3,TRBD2,CASSAPGGGKIDTQYF,TGTGCCAGCAGCGCCCCTGGCGGGGGAAAGATAGATACGCAGTATTTT
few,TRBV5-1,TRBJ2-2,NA,CASSWAGAGELFF,TGCGCCAGCAGCTGGGCCGGGGCCGGGGAGCTGTTTTTT
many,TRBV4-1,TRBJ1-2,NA,CASRRTFTDIGNYGYTF,TGCGCCAGCAGACGCACGTTCACGGACATTGGAAACTATGGCTACACCTTC
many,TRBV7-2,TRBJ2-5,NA,CASSLRDLGSGPVPETQYF,TGTGCCAGCAGCTTACGGGATCTCGGCAGCGGGCCCGTCCCAGAGACCCAGTACTTC
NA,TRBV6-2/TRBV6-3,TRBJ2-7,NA,CASWERGGACEQYF,TGTGCCAGTTGGGAGCGAGGAGGGGCCTGCGAGCAGTACTTC
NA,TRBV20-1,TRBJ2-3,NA,CSASAAGHTQYF,TGCAGTGCCTCAGCGGCGGGGCATACGCAGTATTTT
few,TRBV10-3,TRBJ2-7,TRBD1,CAISAAGGPEQYF,TGTGCCATCAGTGCGGCAGGGGGACCCGAGCAGTACTTC
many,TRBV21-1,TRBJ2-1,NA,CASSKEGQGHWDEQFF,TGTGCCAGCAGCAAAGAAGGACAGGGGCATTGGGATGAGCAGTTCTTC
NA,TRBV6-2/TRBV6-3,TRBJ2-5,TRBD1,CASRPTGGKETQYF,TGTGCCAGCAGACCCACAGGGGGGAAAGAGACCCAGTACTTC
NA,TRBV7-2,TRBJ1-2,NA,CASSLGGYSPSGYTF,TGTGCCAGCAGCTTAGGGGGCTATTCTCCCAGCGGCTACACCTTC
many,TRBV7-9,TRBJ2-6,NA,CASTEGSGANVLTF,TGTGCCAGTACGGAGGGCTCTGGGGCCAACGTCCTGACTTTC
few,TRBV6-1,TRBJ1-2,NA,CASSEGEYGYTF,TGTGCCAGCAGTGAAGGAGAATATGGCTACACCTTC
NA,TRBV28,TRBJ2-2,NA,CASSLATWELFF,TGTGCCAGCAGTTTGGCCACGTGGGAGCTGTTTTTT
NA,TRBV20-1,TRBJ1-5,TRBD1,CSASIRDRSLYSNQPQHF,TGCAGTGCTAGCATCCGGGACAGGTCCCTCTATAGCAATCAGCCCCAGCATTTT
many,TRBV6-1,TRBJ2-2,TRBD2,CASRALGVAGVNGELFF,TGTGCCAGCAGGGCCCTCGGAGTAGCGGGAGTCAACGGGGAGCTGTTTTTT
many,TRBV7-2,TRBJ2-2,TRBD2,CASSPGGANTGELFF,TGTGCCAGCAGCCCCGGGGGGGCGAACACCGGGGAGCTGTTTTTT
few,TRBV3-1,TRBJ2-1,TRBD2,CASSGTSGHNEQFF,TGTGCCAGCAGTGGGACTAGCGGGCACAATGAGCAGTTCTTC
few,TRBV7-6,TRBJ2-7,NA,CASSLEVGPEQYF,TGTGCCAGCAGCTTAGAGGTAGGGCCCGAGCAGTACTTC
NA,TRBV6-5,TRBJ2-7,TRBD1,CASTRDRTTGEQYF,TGTGCCAGCACCAGGGACAGGACCACGGGGGAGCAGTACTTC
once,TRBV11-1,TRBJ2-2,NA,CASSFGTVTGELFF,TGTGCCAGCAGCTTCGGGACGGTCACCGGGGAGCTGTTTTTT
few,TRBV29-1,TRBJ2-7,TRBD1,CSVQGPRGRTYEQYF,TGCAGCGTTCAGGGTCCCAGGGGGCGCACCTACGAGCAGTACTTC
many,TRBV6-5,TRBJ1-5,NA,CASSRGGYSNQPQHF,TGTGCCAGCAGTCGAGGAGGCTATAGCAATCAGCCCCAGCATTTT
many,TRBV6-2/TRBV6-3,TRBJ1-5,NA,CASGGSINQPQHF,TGTGCCAGCGGGGGATCAATCAATCAGCCCCAGCATTTT
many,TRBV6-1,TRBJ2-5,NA,CASISGQERTQYF,TGTGCCAGCATATCGGGTCAGGAGAGGACCCAGTACTTC
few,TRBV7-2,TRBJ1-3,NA,CASSLGVAGNTIYF,TGTGCCAGCAGCTTAGGCGTGGCTGGAAACACCATATATTTT